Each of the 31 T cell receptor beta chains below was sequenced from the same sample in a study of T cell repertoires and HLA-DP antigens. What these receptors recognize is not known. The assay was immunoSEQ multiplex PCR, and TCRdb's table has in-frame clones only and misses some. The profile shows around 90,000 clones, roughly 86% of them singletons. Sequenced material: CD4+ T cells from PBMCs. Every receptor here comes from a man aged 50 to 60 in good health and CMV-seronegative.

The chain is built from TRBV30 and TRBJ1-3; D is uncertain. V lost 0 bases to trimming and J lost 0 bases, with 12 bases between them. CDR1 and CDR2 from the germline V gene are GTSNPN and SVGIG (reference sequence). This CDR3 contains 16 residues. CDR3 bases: TGTGCCTGGAGTGTACTTCCACCGAGCTCTGGAAACACCATATATTTT. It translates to CAWSVLPPSSGNTIYF.

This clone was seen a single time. CDR3 residues: CASSHGTVPANTEAFF. The CDR3, as DNA: TGTGCCAGCAGCCATGGGACAGTTCCTGCGAACACTGAAGCTTTCTTT. V usage is TRBV9 and J usage is TRBJ1-1; TRBD1 matches 7 bases. CDR1 SGDLS and CDR2 YYNGEE come from the germline V gene. The CDR3 totals 16 residues. J gave up 1 base and V 4 bases, and 10 bases lay outside the gene matches.

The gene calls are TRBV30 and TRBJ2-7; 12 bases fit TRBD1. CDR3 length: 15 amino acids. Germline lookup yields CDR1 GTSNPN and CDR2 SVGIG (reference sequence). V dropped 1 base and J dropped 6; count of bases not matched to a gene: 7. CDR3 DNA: TGTGCCTGGAGTGGTTTCGGGACAGGGGGCGCCGAGCAGTACTTC. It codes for CAWSGFGTGGAEQYF.

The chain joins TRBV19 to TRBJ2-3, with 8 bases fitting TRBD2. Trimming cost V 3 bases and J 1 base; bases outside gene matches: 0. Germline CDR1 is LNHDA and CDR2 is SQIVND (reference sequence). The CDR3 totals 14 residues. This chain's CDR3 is CASSISGGTDTQYF. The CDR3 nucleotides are TGTGCCAGTAGTATTAGCGGGGGCACAGATACGCAGTATTTT.

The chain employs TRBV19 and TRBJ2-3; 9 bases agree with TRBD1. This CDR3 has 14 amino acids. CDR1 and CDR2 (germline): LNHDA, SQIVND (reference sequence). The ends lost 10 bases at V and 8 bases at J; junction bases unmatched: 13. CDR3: CATLGTGTRFTQYF. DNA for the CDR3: TGTGCCACCCTTGGGACAGGGACACGGTTTACGCAGTATTTT.

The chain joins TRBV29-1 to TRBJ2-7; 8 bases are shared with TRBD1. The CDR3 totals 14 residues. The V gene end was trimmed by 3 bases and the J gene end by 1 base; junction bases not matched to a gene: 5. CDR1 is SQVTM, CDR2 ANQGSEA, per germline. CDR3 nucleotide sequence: TGCAGCGTTGATAAGACAGGGGCATCCTACGAGCAGTACTTC. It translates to CSVDKTGASYEQYF.

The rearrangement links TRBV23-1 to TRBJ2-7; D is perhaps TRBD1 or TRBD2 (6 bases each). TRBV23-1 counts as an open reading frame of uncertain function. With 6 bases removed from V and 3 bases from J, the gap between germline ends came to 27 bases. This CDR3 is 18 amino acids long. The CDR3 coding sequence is TGCGCCAGCAGGGGAATAACGGGGGCCGAACCCTCAATCTACGAGCAGTACTTC. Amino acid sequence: CASRGITGAEPSIYEQYF.

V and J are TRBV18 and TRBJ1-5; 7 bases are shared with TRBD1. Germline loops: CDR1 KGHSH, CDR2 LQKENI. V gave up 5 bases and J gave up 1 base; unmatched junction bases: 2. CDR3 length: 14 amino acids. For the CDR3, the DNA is TGTGCCAGCTCAGCACAGGGGAGCAATCAGCCCCAGCATTTT. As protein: CASSAQGSNQPQHF.

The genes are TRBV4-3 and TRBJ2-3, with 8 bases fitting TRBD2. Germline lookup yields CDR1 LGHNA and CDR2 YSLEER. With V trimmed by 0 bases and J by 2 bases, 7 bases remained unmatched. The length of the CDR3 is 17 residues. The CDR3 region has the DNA TGCGCCAGCAGCCAAGAGAGCGGGGGTCTCCCCACAGATACGCAGTATTTT. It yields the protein CASSQESGGLPTDTQYF.

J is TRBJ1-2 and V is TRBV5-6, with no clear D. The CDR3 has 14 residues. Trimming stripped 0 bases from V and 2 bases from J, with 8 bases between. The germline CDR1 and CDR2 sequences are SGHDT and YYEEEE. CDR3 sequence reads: CASSLVSGNYGYTF. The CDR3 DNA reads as TGTGCCAGCAGCTTGGTTTCCGGAAACTATGGCTACACCTTC.

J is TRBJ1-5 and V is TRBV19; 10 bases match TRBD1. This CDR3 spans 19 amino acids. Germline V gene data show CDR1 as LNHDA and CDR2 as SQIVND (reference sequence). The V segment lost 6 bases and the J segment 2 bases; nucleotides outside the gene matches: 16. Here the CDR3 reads CASSRDRGRTKIGNQPQHF. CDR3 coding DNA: TGTGCCAGTAGCCGGGACAGGGGAAGGACTAAAATAGGCAATCAGCCCCAGCATTTT.

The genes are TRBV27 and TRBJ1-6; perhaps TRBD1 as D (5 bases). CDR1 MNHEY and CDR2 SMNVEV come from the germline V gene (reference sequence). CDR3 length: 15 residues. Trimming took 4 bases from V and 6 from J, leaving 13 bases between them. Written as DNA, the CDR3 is TGTGCCAGCAGTTCTCTGGGGGGTTTTAATTCACCCCTCCACTTT. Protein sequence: CASSSLGGFNSPLHF.

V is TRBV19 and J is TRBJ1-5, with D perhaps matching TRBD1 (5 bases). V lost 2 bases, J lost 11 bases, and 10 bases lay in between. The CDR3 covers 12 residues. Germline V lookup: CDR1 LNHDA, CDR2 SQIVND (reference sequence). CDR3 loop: CASSIPGGAQHF. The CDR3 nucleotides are TGTGCCAGTAGTATACCCGGAGGGGCCCAGCATTTT.

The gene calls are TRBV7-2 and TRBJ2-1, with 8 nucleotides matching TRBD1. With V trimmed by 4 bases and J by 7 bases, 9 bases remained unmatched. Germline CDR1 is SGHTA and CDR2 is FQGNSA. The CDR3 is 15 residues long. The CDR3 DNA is TGTGCCAGCAGCTCTGACAGGGGTCTCCATAATGAGCAGTTCTTC. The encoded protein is CASSSDRGLHNEQFF. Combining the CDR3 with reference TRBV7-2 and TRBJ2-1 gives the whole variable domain GAGVSQSPSNKVTEKGKDVELRCDPISGHTALYWYRQSLGQGLEFLIYFQGNSAPDKSGLPSDRFSAERTGGSVSTLTIQRTQQEDSAVYLCASSSDRGLHNEQFFGPGTRLTVL.

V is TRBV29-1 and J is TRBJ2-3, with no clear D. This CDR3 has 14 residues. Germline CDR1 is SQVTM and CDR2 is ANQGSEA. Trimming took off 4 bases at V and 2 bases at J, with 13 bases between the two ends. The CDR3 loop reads CSVVFGSDTDTQYF. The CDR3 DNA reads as TGCAGCGTTGTGTTCGGGTCCGACACAGATACGCAGTATTTT.

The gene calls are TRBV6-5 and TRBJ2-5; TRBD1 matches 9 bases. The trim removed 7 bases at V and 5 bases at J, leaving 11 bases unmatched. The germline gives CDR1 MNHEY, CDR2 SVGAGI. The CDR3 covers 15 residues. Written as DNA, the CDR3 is TGTGCCAGCAAAGAAGCGACAGGGGGGACGGAGACCCAGTACTTC. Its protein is CASKEATGGTETQYF.

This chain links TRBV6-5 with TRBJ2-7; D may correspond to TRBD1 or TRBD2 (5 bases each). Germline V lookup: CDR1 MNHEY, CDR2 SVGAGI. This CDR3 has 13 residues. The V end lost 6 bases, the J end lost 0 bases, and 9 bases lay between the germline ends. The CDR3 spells CASRTGTSYEQYF. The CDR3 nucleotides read TGTGCCAGCAGGACGGGGACCTCCTACGAGCAGTACTTC.

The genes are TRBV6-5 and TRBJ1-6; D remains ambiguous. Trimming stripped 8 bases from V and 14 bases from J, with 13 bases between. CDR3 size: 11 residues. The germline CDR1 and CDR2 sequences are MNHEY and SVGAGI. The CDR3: CASEAEFALHF. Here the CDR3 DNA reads TGTGCCAGCGAGGCCGAGTTCGCCCTCCACTTT.

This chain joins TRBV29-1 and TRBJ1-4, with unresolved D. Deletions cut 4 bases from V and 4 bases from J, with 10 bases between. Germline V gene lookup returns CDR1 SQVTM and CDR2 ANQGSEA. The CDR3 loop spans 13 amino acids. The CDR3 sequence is CSVANSLNEKLFF. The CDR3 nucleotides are TGCAGCGTTGCGAACAGCCTTAATGAAAAACTGTTTTTT.

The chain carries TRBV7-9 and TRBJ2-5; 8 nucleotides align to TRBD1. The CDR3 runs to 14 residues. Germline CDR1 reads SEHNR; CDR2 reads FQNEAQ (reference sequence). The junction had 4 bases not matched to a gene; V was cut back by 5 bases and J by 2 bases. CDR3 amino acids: CASSRRQGQETQYF. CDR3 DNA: TGTGCCAGCAGCAGACGACAGGGGCAAGAGACCCAGTACTTC.

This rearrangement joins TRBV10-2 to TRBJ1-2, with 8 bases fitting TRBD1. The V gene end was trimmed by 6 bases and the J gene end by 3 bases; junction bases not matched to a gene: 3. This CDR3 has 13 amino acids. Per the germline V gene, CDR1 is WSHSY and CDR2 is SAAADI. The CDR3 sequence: CASSSTGDYGYTF. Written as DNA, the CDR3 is TGCGCCAGCAGCTCGACAGGGGACTATGGCTACACCTTC.

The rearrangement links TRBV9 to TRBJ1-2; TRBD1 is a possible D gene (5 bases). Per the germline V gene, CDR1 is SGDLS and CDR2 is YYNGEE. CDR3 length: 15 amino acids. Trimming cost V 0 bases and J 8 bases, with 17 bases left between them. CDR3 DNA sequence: TGTGCCAGCAGCGTAGAGGGGTGGGGGGAAGACGGCTACACCTTC. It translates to CASSVEGWGEDGYTF. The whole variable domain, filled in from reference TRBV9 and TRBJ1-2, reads DSGVTQTPKHLITATGQRVTLRCSPRSGDLSVYWYQQSLDQGLQFLIQYYNGEERAKGNILERFSAQQFPDLHSELNLSSLELGDSALYFCASSVEGWGEDGYTFGSGTRLTVV.

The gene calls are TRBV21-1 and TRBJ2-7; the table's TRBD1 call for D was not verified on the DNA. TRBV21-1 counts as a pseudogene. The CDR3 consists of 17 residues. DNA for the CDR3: TGTGCCAGCAGCAAAAAGGAACATCGGGACAGGGGTTGCGAGCAGTACTTC. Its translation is CASSKKEHRDRGCEQYF.

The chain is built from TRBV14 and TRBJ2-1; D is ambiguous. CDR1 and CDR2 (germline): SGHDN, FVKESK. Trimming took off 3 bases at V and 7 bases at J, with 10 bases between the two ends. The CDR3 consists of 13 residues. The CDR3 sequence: CASSQFDRNEQFF. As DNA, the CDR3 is TGTGCCAGCAGCCAGTTTGATAGGAATGAGCAGTTCTTC.

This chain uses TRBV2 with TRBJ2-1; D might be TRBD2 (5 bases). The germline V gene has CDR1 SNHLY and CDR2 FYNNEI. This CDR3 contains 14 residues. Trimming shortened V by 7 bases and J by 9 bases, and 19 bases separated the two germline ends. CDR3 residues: CASTLRSGNREQFF. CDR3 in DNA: TGTGCCAGCACTTTACGATCCGGGAATCGTGAGCAGTTCTTC. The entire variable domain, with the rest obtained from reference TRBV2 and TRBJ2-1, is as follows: EPEVTQTPSHQVTQMGQEVILRCVPISNHLYFYWYRQILGQKVEFLVSFYNNEISEKSEIFDDQFSVERPDGSNFTLKIRSTKLEDSAMYFCASTLRSGNREQFFGPGTRLTVL.

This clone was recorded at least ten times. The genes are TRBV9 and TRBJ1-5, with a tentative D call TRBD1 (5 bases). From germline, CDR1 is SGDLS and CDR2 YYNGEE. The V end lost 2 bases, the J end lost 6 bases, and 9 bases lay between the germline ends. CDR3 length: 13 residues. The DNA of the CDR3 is TGTGCCAGCAGCGTGGGGGGTTCTCAGCCCCAGCATTTT. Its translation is CASSVGGSQPQHF. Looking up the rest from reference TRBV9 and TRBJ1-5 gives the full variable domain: DSGVTQTPKHLITATGQRVTLRCSPRSGDLSVYWYQQSLDQGLQFLIQYYNGEERAKGNILERFSAQQFPDLHSELNLSSLELGDSALYFCASSVGGSQPQHFGDGTRLSIL.

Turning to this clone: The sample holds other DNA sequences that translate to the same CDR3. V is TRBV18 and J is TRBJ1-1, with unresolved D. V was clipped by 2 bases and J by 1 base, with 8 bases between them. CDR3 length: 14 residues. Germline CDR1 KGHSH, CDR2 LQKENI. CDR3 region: CASSPGTGNTEAFF. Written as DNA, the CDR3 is TGTGCCAGCTCACCAGGAACGGGGAACACTGAAGCTTTCTTT.

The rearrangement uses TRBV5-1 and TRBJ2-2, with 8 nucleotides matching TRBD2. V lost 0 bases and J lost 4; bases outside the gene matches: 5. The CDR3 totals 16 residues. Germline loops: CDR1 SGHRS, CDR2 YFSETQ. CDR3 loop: CASSLEVAGITGELFF. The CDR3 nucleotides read TGCGCCAGCAGCTTGGAGGTAGCGGGGATCACCGGGGAGCTGTTTTTT.

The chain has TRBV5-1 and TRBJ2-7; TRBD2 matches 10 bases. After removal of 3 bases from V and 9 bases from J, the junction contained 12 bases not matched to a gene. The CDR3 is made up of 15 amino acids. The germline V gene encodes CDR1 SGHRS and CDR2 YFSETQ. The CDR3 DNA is TGCGCCAGCAGCTCCTCCGGGACTAGCGCCTTAGGGCAGTACTTC. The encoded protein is CASSSSGTSALGQYF.

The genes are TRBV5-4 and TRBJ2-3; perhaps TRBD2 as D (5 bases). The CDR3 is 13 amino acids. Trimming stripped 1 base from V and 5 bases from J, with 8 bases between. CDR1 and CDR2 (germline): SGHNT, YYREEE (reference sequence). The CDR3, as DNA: TGTGCCAGCAGCTTGTCGGGGTTAGATACGCAGTATTTT. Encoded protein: CASSLSGLDTQYF.

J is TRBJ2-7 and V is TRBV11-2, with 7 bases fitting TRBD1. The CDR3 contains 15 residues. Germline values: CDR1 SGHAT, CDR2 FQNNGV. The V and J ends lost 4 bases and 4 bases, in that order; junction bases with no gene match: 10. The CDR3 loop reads CASSSDRTGKYEQYF. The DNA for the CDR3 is TGTGCCAGCAGCTCTGACCGGACAGGAAAGTACGAGCAGTACTTC. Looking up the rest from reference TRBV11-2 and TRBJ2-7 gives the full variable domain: EAGVAQSPRYKIIEKRQSVAFWCNPISGHATLYWYQQILGQGPKLLIQFQNNGVVDDSQLPKDRFSAERLKGVDSTLKIQPAKLEDSAVYLCASSSDRTGKYEQYFGPGTRLTVT.